The 26 T cell receptor beta chains presented below share a single source sample, sequenced in a study of blood T cell repertoires in COVID-19. Method: immunoSEQ multiplex PCR; TCRdb's copy keeps in-frame clones and lacks some. The table includes 200,000 to 250,000 clones, around nine tenths detected once. Sequenced sample: peripheral blood. The receptors were gathered from a man between 60 and 70 years old with COVID-19, enrolled during active disease.

The chain couples TRBV7-3 to TRBJ1-2, with D hard to call. This CDR3 spans 15 amino acids. Germline CDR1 is SGHTA and CDR2 is FQGTGA. V was shortened by 0 bases and J by 4 bases, with 12 bases between the two germline ends. CDR3 coding DNA: TGTGCCAGCAGCTTAACGCCCGGTGCGGGCTATGGCTACACCTTC. Translation gives CASSLTPGAGYGYTF.

J is TRBJ2-1 and V is TRBV6-5, with D possibly being TRBD2 (7 bases). The CDR3 spans 15 residues. The V gene's germline CDR1 is MNHEY and CDR2 SVGAGI. The V gene lost 1 base and the J gene lost 4 bases, with 11 bases spanning the gap. The CDR3 loop reads CASSYYREGYNEQFF. The CDR3 region has the DNA TGTGCCAGCAGTTACTACAGGGAGGGATACAATGAGCAGTTCTTC.

This rearrangement joins TRBV6-5 to TRBJ1-5, with TRBD1 identical over 10 bases. V lost 7 bases to trimming and J lost 6 bases; unmatched junction nucleotides: 9. Germline lookup yields CDR1 MNHEY and CDR2 SVGAGI. The CDR3 length is 15 residues. The DNA for the CDR3 is TGTGCCAGCATCGGGGACAGGGGAAACTTTCAGCCCCAGCATTTT. Protein: CASIGDRGNFQPQHF.

This clone showed up just a few times. The chain joins TRBV5-8 to TRBJ2-7; D is possibly TRBD1 (6 bases). The germline V gene has CDR1 SGHTS and CDR2 YDEGEE. V shed 4 bases and J shed 2 bases, with 16 bases lying between them. The CDR3 is made up of 15 amino acids. This CDR3 reads CASSGTGHQTYEQYF. The CDR3 nucleotides read TGTGCCAGCAGCGGAACGGGACACCAGACCTACGAGCAGTACTTC.

The chain links TRBV28 to TRBJ2-7; 12 bases line up with TRBD2. Per germline, CDR1 MDHEN and CDR2 SYDVKM. V lost 11 bases, J lost 2 bases, and 7 bases stayed unmatched. This CDR3 has 14 residues. The CDR3 DNA sequence: TGTGCCGCGGCTAGCGGGAGGGTCCCCTACGAGCAGTACTTC. Its protein product is CAAASGRVPYEQYF.

This clone was found a few times. The V gene is TRBV7-9, the J gene TRBJ2-1; TRBD2 matches at 9 bases. J was trimmed by 5 bases and V by 2 bases; bases with no gene match: 4. CDR1 is SEHNR, CDR2 FQNEAQ, per germline (reference sequence). The CDR3 has 15 residues. DNA of the CDR3: TGTGCCAGCAGCTTAAGACTAGCGGAAAACAATGAGCAGTTCTTC. Its translation is CASSLRLAENNEQFF.

This sequence joins TRBV6-6 and TRBJ2-3; D is perhaps TRBD2 (6 bases). Trimming cost V 0 bases and J 3 bases, with 10 bases left between them. Germline V lookup: CDR1 MNHNY, CDR2 SVGAGI (reference sequence). The CDR3 sequence is 15 residues long. The CDR3 sequence: CASSYSIAGTDTQYF. In DNA, the CDR3 is TGTGCCAGCAGTTACTCGATTGCGGGGACAGATACGCAGTATTTT.

CDR3 sequence: CASSPQGLENEQFF. The CDR3, as DNA: TGTGCCAGCAGCCCCCAGGGACTAGAAAATGAGCAGTTCTTC. This chain joins TRBV7-9 and TRBJ2-1; 8 bases agree with TRBD2. Unmatched junction bases numbered 7, after V lost 5 bases and J lost 7 bases. The CDR3 length is 14 residues. Germline values: CDR1 SEHNR, CDR2 FQNEAQ (reference sequence).

This clone was counted once. The chain is built from TRBV5-1 and TRBJ1-1, with 9 bases fitting TRBD1. Germline lookup yields CDR1 SGHRS and CDR2 YFSETQ. J was trimmed by 2 bases and V by 1 base; bases with no gene match: 3. The CDR3 has 15 residues. CDR3 in DNA: TGCGCCAGCAGCTTGTGGACAGGGGTAAACACTGAAGCTTTCTTT. This gives the protein CASSLWTGVNTEAFF.

The chain recombines TRBV3-1 (or the pseudogene TRBV3-2) with TRBJ2-7, with 12 positions matching TRBD2. V shed 3 bases, J shed 5 bases, and the junction held 5 bases outside the gene matches. This CDR3 spans 15 amino acids. Germline-derived CDR1 and CDR2 are LGHDT and YNNKEL (reference sequence). The CDR3 DNA reads TGTGCCAGCAGCCATACTAGCGGGAGGTCCCACGAGCAGTACTTC. This codes for CASSHTSGRSHEQYF.

The chain employs TRBV5-1 and TRBJ1-1; TRBD1 might be the D (5 bases). Deletions cut 4 bases from V and 8 bases from J, with 12 bases between. The germline CDR1 and CDR2 sequences are SGHRS and YFSETQ. This CDR3 region has 12 residues. In nucleotides, the CDR3 is TGCGCCAGCAGCACGACAGCTTCCGAAGCTTTCTTT. It codes for CASSTTASEAFF.

The chain uses TRBV7-2 and TRBJ1-6, with 8 bases lining up with TRBD1. Germline CDR1 reads SGHTA; CDR2 reads FQGNSA. Unmatched junction bases numbered 7, after V lost 2 bases and J lost 10 bases. CDR3 length equals 15 residues. For the CDR3, the DNA is TGTGCCAGCAGCTTAAGTGGACAGGGAAAATCACCCCTCCACTTT. This codes for CASSLSGQGKSPLHF.

The V call is TRBV7-6, the J call TRBJ1-3; D may be TRBD1 (6 bases). Germline lookup yields CDR1 SGHVS and CDR2 FNYEAQ. The germline V and J ends were trimmed by 5 bases and 0 bases, with 17 bases remaining between them. There are 17 residues in the CDR3. The CDR3 nucleotides read TGTGCCAGCAGCCCATCTCCTGGGGGCACCTCTGGAAACACCATATATTTT. As protein: CASSPSPGGTSGNTIYF.

The chain has TRBV19 and TRBJ2-7, with TRBD1 matching 8 bases. The length of the CDR3 is 15 residues. Germline CDR1 and CDR2: LNHDA and SQIVND (reference sequence). Trimming at V came to 6 bases and at J to 3 bases, leaving 10 bases not matched to a gene. Written as DNA, the CDR3 is TGTGCCAGTAGCCGCGGACAGGGAAATTTCTACGAGCAGTACTTC. Its protein is CASSRGQGNFYEQYF.

The rearrangement links TRBV3-1 (or the pseudogene TRBV3-2) to TRBJ1-6, with D uncertain. The CDR3 runs to 12 residues. Trimming cost V 3 bases and J 13 bases, with 10 bases left between them. Germline CDR1 LGHDT, CDR2 YNNKEL (reference sequence). CDR3 residues: CASSQWAGPLHF. As DNA, the CDR3 is TGTGCCAGCAGCCAGTGGGCGGGGCCCCTCCACTTT.

The chain couples TRBV2 to TRBJ2-1, with 8 bases aligning to TRBD1. Germline V gives CDR1 SNHLY, CDR2 FYNNEI. This CDR3 region has 16 residues. V trimming: 2 bases; J trimming: 7 bases; junction bases outside the gene matches: 10. CDR3 sequence (DNA): TGTGCCAGCAGTGAATTTCAGGGGGCAGTCTCAAATGAGCAGTTCTTC. Protein: CASSEFQGAVSNEQFF.

The chain couples TRBV29-1 to TRBJ2-5; 10 nucleotides line up with TRBD1. The CDR3 runs 15 residues. Trimming cost V 6 bases and J 5 bases; bases outside gene matches: 12. Germline lookup yields CDR1 SQVTM and CDR2 ANQGSEA. The CDR3 DNA reads as TGCAGCGTCAGAAGCGGACAGGGGGTAAGGGAGACCCAGTACTTC. Encoded protein: CSVRSGQGVRETQYF.

The rearrangement joins TRBV11-2 to TRBJ2-1; 8 bases agree with TRBD1. Germline CDR1 SGHAT, CDR2 FQNNGV. This CDR3 comprises 13 residues. Trimming cost V 1 base and J 8 bases; bases outside gene matches: 1. DNA of the CDR3: TGTGCCAGCAGCTTAGCAGGGGGCGATGAGCAGTTCTTC. Protein product: CASSLAGGDEQFF.

CDR3 amino acids: CASSPQDREYYGYTF. The CDR3, as DNA: TGTGCCAGCAGCCCCCAGGACAGGGAATACTATGGCTACACCTTC. J is TRBJ1-2 and V is TRBV13; TRBD1 aligns across 8 bases. Germline lookup yields CDR1 PRHDT and CDR2 FYEKMQ (reference sequence). This CDR3 is built from 15 residues. Trimming at V came to 5 bases and at J to 3 bases, leaving 8 bases not matched to a gene. Full variable domain (outside the CDR3, taken from reference TRBV13 and TRBJ1-2): AAGVIQSPRHLIKEKRETATLKCYPIPRHDTVYWYQQGPGQDPQFLISFYEKMQSDKGSIPDRFSAQQFSDYHSELNMSSLELGDSALYFCASSPQDREYYGYTFGSGTRLTVV.

This clone occurred once. The chain carries TRBV7-2 and TRBJ1-3; 7 bases agree with TRBD1. In germline, CDR1 is SGHTA, CDR2 FQGNSA. CDR3 size: 17 residues. Trimming took 1 base from V and 0 from J; bases not matched to a gene: 6. CDR3 loop: CASSLEGARVSGNTIYF. DNA for the CDR3: TGTGCCAGCAGCTTAGAGGGGGCGAGGGTCTCTGGAAACACCATATATTTT.

This sequence joins TRBV11-3 and TRBJ2-1, with 8 bases identical to TRBD2. This CDR3 has 13 amino acids. The V gene end was trimmed by 5 bases and the J gene end by 6 bases; junction bases not matched to a gene: 3. Germline lookup yields CDR1 SGHNT and CDR2 YENEEA. This CDR3 is CASSKTSGNEQFF. CDR3 bases: TGTGCCAGCAGCAAAACTAGCGGCAATGAGCAGTTCTTC.

The chain recombines TRBV6-5 with TRBJ2-7; 7 nucleotides match TRBD1. The trim removed 4 bases at V and 12 bases at J, leaving 15 bases unmatched. This CDR3 comprises 14 residues. Germline CDR1 MNHEY, CDR2 SVGAGI. CDR3 in amino acids: CASSSYPDREGRYF. The CDR3 DNA reads as TGTGCCAGCAGTTCATACCCCGACAGGGAAGGTCGGTACTTC.

The chain combines TRBV11-3 with TRBJ2-3; 8 bases line up with TRBD2. After removal of 5 bases from V and 2 bases from J, the junction contained 9 bases not matched to a gene. The CDR3 covers 16 residues. CDR1 SGHNT and CDR2 YENEEA come from the germline V gene. The DNA of the CDR3 is TGTGCCAGCAGCCCTAGGAGCGGGGGAAACACAGATACGCAGTATTTT. Translating it yields CASSPRSGGNTDTQYF.

J is TRBJ2-2 and V is TRBV3-1 (or the pseudogene TRBV3-2); 13 bases agree with TRBD2. The junction had 7 bases not matched to a gene; V was cut back by 5 bases and J by 7 bases. The germline CDR1 and CDR2 sequences are LGHDT and YNNKEL (reference sequence). The CDR3 loop spans 16 amino acids. CDR3 nucleotide sequence: TGTGCCAGCAGCTCTACAGGACTAGCGGGGGTCGGGGAGCTGTTTTTT. It yields the protein CASSSTGLAGVGELFF.

The chain employs TRBV6-6 and TRBJ1-1; D remains ambiguous. There are 14 residues in the CDR3. CDR1 and CDR2 (germline): MNHNY, SVGAGI (reference sequence). The V and J ends lost 7 bases and 8 bases respectively, with 20 bases between them. CDR3 sequence: CASIADGSREEAFF. The CDR3 DNA sequence: TGTGCCAGCATTGCGGACGGGTCCCGGGAGGAAGCTTTCTTT.

The chain joins TRBV7-2 to TRBJ1-6, with 9 bases fitting TRBD1. The V and J ends lost 5 bases and 9 bases, in that order; junction bases with no gene match: 8. The CDR3 sequence is 15 residues long. Germline CDR1 SGHTA, CDR2 FQGNSA. CDR3: CASSVTGGNGSPLHF. The CDR3 region has the DNA TGTGCCAGCAGCGTTACAGGGGGCAATGGTTCACCCCTCCACTTT.